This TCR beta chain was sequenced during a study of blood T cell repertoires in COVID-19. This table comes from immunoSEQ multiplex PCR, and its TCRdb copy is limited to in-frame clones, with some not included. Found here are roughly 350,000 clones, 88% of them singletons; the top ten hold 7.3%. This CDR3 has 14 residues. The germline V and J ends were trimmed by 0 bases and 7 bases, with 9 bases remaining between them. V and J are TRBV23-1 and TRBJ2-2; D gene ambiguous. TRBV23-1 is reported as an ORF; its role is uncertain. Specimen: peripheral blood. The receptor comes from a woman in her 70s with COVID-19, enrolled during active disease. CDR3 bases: TGCGCCAGCAGTCAATCCCGGGTTGGCGGGGAGCTGTTTTTT. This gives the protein CASSQSRVGGELFF.